These 15 T cell receptor beta chains originate from one sample sequenced in a study of CD8+ T cells in alopecia areata. Treatment noted: oral pan-JAK inhibitor, 5-10 mg twice daily. Extracted RNA was reverse transcribed, and the resulting cDNA served as sequencing template. Repertoires were generated with immunoSEQ multiplex PCR, while TCRdb's copy carries only in-frame clones and drops some. The table includes some 190,000 clones, 50% to 70% detected once. Sequencing was performed on CD4+ T cells sorted from blood, taken at approximately week 49, from a patient treated with tofacitinib. Receptor source: a human donor with alopecia areata.

In this sample, this clone turned up once. CDR3 region: CASSAIAGASSPQHF. The DNA for the CDR3 is TGTGCCAGCAGTGCGATTGCAGGGGCAAGTTCGCCCCAGCATTTT. This chain joins TRBV6-1 and TRBJ1-5; possibly TRBD1 for D (6 bases). The CDR3 spans 15 residues. CDR1 is MNHNS and CDR2 is SASEGT in the germline V gene. Trimming removed 4 bases from V and 9 bases from J, with 19 bases in between.

This sequence joins TRBV6-5 and TRBJ2-7; D is unresolved. Deletions cut 5 bases from V and 9 bases from J, with 17 bases between. This CDR3 contains 13 residues. Germline lookup yields CDR1 MNHEY and CDR2 SVGAGI. The DNA for the CDR3 is TGTGCCAGCAGTCCTGGACCCCGACTTCCGCAGTACTTC. The encoded protein is CASSPGPRLPQYF.

V gene TRBV23-1 combines with J gene TRBJ2-7; tentatively, D is TRBD1 (5 bases). TRBV23-1 is noted as an ORF with a role that remains uncertain. Trimming shortened V by 3 bases and J by 5 bases, and 14 bases separated the two germline ends. The length of the CDR3 is 14 residues. The CDR3 region has the DNA TGCGCCAGCAGTCACTTCGACAGCCCGCACGAGCAGTACTTC. Its protein product is CASSHFDSPHEQYF.

This chain joins TRBV7-2 and TRBJ1-1; a weak D match, TRBD1 (5 bases). Trimming removed 5 bases at V and 5 bases at J, with 15 bases between. Germline assignment: CDR1 SGHTA and CDR2 FQGNSA. The CDR3 is made up of 14 amino acids. CDR3 region: CASSRRASRTEAFF. The CDR3 coding sequence is TGTGCCAGCAGCCGCAGGGCTTCGAGGACTGAAGCTTTCTTT.

About this clone: The same CDR3 arises from other DNA sequences in this sample as well. The V gene is TRBV4-3, the J gene TRBJ1-2; no definite D call. The V gene's germline CDR1 is LGHNA and CDR2 YSLEER. The CDR3 consists of 13 residues. V lost 2 bases, J lost 2 bases, and 6 bases lay in between. CDR3 in amino acids: CASSQPGNYGYTF. The CDR3, as DNA: TGCGCCAGCAGCCAACCCGGGAACTATGGCTACACCTTC.

The V gene is TRBV7-2, the J gene TRBJ2-4, with 11 nucleotides matching TRBD2. This CDR3 is built from 15 residues. Germline loops: CDR1 SGHTA, CDR2 FQGNSA. V lost 5 bases and J lost 9; bases outside the gene matches: 9. CDR3 in amino acids: CASSQGLAVKGIQYF. Written as DNA, the CDR3 is TGTGCCAGCAGCCAGGGACTAGCGGTTAAGGGCATTCAGTACTTC.

This chain joins TRBV29-1 and TRBJ1-4; no reliable D call. From germline, CDR1 is SQVTM and CDR2 ANQGSEA. Trimming stripped 4 bases from V and 0 bases from J, with 9 bases between. The CDR3 spans 14 residues. For the CDR3, the DNA is TGCAGCGTTGTCAGCCCCGCAACTAATGAAAAACTGTTTTTT. Protein sequence: CSVVSPATNEKLFF. The whole variable domain, filled in from reference TRBV29-1 and TRBJ1-4, reads SAVISQKPSRDICQRGTSLTIQCQVDSQVTMMFWYRQQPGQSLTLIATANQGSEATYESGFVIDKFPISRPNLTFSTLTVSNMSPEDSSIYLCSVVSPATNEKLFFGSGTQLSVL.

This chain uses TRBV7-8 with TRBJ1-1; 7 nucleotides align to TRBD1. CDR1 is SGHVS, CDR2 FQNEAQ, per germline. After removal of 3 bases from V and 4 bases from J, the junction contained 5 bases not matched to a gene. CDR3 length: 14 residues. For the CDR3, the DNA is TGTGCCAGCAGCTTGACAGGGATGAGCACTGAAGCTTTCTTT. Translating it yields CASSLTGMSTEAFF.

The V gene is TRBV27, the J gene TRBJ2-7; weak D call: TRBD1 (5 bases). Germline CDR1 and CDR2: MNHEY and SMNVEV (reference sequence). The V end was cut by 6 bases, the J end by 7 bases, with 16 bases between. The CDR3 runs to 13 residues. The CDR3 loop reads CASRNRPYTEQYF. As DNA, the CDR3 is TGTGCCAGCAGAAACAGGCCGTATACGGAGCAGTACTTC.

The rearrangement uses TRBV18 and TRBJ2-1; 10 bases fit TRBD1. Losses at the gene ends were 2 bases for V and 9 bases for J; bases not matched to a gene: 4. The CDR3 spans 14 residues. Germline CDR1 and CDR2: KGHSH and LQKENI. CDR3 sequence reads: CASSPRQGAGEQFF. CDR3 nucleotides: TGTGCCAGCTCACCAAGACAGGGGGCAGGTGAGCAGTTCTTC.

V is TRBV7-3 and J is TRBJ1-5, with 8 bases aligning to TRBD1. Unmatched junction bases numbered 11, after V lost 5 bases and J lost 5 bases. The CDR3 contains 16 residues. CDR1 and CDR2 from the germline V gene are SGHTA and FQGTGA. The CDR3 region has the DNA TGTGCCAGCAGCCCTCTGGACAGGGTAGAGGATCAGCCCCAGCATTTT. Translation: CASSPLDRVEDQPQHF.

The chain carries TRBV29-1 and TRBJ2-7, with 8 nucleotides matching TRBD1. The CDR3 has 17 amino acids. J gave up 4 bases and V 6 bases, and 20 bases lay outside the gene matches. Germline assignment: CDR1 SQVTM and CDR2 ANQGSEA. The CDR3 nucleotides read TGCAGCGTACTACCATCCGGGACAGGAGAGAAATTGTACGAGCAGTACTTC. As protein: CSVLPSGTGEKLYEQYF.

The rearrangement joins TRBV29-1 to TRBJ1-2; maybe TRBD1 (6 bases). CDR1 is SQVTM and CDR2 is ANQGSEA in the germline V gene. This CDR3 has 13 amino acids. V shed 5 bases and J shed 2 bases, with 12 bases lying between them. CDR3 residues: CSVLDRSNYGYTF. DNA for the CDR3: TGCAGCGTTCTGGACAGATCAAACTATGGCTACACCTTC.

In its sample, this clone was seen once. The chain carries TRBV5-1 and TRBJ2-2, with unresolved D. V was pared by 4 bases and J by 4 bases, with 8 bases between. CDR3 length: 13 residues. Germline-derived CDR1 and CDR2 are SGHRS and YFSETQ. The DNA for the CDR3 is TGCGCCAGCAGCCAACAAGGCACCGGGGAGCTGTTTTTT. It translates to CASSQQGTGELFF.

J is TRBJ2-5 and V is TRBV5-4; no clear D gene. Germline V lookup: CDR1 SGHNT, CDR2 YYREEE (reference sequence). This CDR3 has 13 amino acids. V gave up 5 bases and J gave up 3 bases, with 11 bases separating them. CDR3 bases: TGTGCCAGCAGAGGGTCGGCCGAAGAGACCCAGTACTTC. This codes for CASRGSAEETQYF.